This entry lists 20 T cell receptor beta chains sequenced from one sample in a study of blood T cell repertoires in COVID-19. Sequencing was performed with immunoSEQ multiplex PCR; in TCRdb, only in-frame clones are kept and a portion is missing. The table shows 150,000 to 200,000 clones, with roughly 84% occurring only once. The sample was peripheral blood. All receptors come from a man over 45 with active or convalescent COVID-19.

V is TRBV5-6 and J is TRBJ1-6; no definite D call. Germline values: CDR1 SGHDT, CDR2 YYEEEE. V was clipped by 0 bases and J by 7 bases, with 11 bases between them. The length of the CDR3 is 15 residues. The CDR3 spells CASSLGDRGNSPLHF. The CDR3 DNA is TGTGCCAGCAGCTTGGGAGACCGGGGAAATTCACCCCTCCACTTT.

This sequence joins TRBV9 and TRBJ2-2; 8 nucleotides agree with TRBD2. CDR3 length: 16 amino acids. CDR1 and CDR2 from the germline V gene are SGDLS and YYNGEE. J lost 2 bases, V lost 0 bases, and 3 bases had no gene match. The CDR3, as DNA: TGTGCCAGCAGCGTAGTCAGCGGGGGAAACACCGGGGAGCTGTTTTTT. Translation: CASSVVSGGNTGELFF.

The chain has TRBV5-1 and TRBJ2-1; 7 bases line up with TRBD1. Germline V lookup: CDR1 SGHRS, CDR2 YFSETQ. V was clipped by 0 bases and J by 4 bases; unmatched bases: 4. The CDR3 has 15 residues. The CDR3: CASSLGQGPYNEQFF. CDR3 coding DNA: TGCGCCAGCAGCTTGGGACAGGGACCATACAATGAGCAGTTCTTC.

J is TRBJ1-1 and V is TRBV6-2 or TRBV6-3; 9 bases fit TRBD1. Germline V gene data show CDR1 as MNHEY and CDR2 as SVGEGT. The CDR3 has 14 residues. After removal of 4 bases from V and 4 bases from J, the junction contained 4 bases not matched to a gene. For the CDR3, the DNA is TGTGCCAGCAGTTTCGACAGGGGGATCACTGAAGCTTTCTTT. Amino acids: CASSFDRGITEAFF.

The chain links TRBV7-6 to TRBJ1-3; no definite D call. The germline CDR1 and CDR2 sequences are SGHVS and FNYEAQ. The germline V and J ends were trimmed by 3 bases and 0 bases, with 12 bases remaining between them. The CDR3 consists of 16 residues. The CDR3 sequence: CASSLPGPSSGNTIYF. In nucleotides, the CDR3 is TGTGCCAGCAGCTTGCCAGGCCCAAGCTCTGGAAACACCATATATTTT. Drawing the rest from reference TRBV7-6 and TRBJ1-3, the complete variable domain is GAGVSQSPRYKVTKRGQDVALRCDPISGHVSLYWYRQALGQGPEFLTYFNYEAQQDKSGLPNDRFSAERPEGSISTLTIQRTEQRDSAMYRCASSLPGPSSGNTIYFGEGSWLTVV.

This clone was detected a few times. This chain links TRBV4-2 with TRBJ2-7, with 7 bases fitting TRBD1. CDR1 and CDR2 from the germline V gene are LGHNA and YNFKEQ. Trimming took 1 base from V and 2 from J; bases not matched to a gene: 5. This CDR3 contains 15 residues. The CDR3 DNA follows: TGTGCCAGCAGCCAAGCCGGGACAGACCCCTACGAGCAGTACTTC. Its protein product is CASSQAGTDPYEQYF.

V gene TRBV9 combines with J gene TRBJ2-1; TRBD1 aligns across 8 bases. Unmatched junction bases numbered 3, after V lost 3 bases and J lost 1 base. Germline loops: CDR1 SGDLS, CDR2 YYNGEE. CDR3 length: 15 residues. Written as DNA, the CDR3 is TGTGCCAGCAGCGGGACAGGGTTATCCTACAATGAGCAGTTCTTC. Its protein is CASSGTGLSYNEQFF.

As regards this clone: Other DNA sequences from this sample encode an identical CDR3 as well. The J gene is TRBJ2-1, the V gene TRBV19; D possibly corresponds to TRBD2 (6 bases). Per germline, CDR1 LNHDA and CDR2 SQIVND (reference sequence). The CDR3 runs 13 residues. V shed 6 bases and J shed 4 bases, with 10 bases lying between them. Written as DNA, the CDR3 is TGTGCCAGTAGCTTAGCGGAGTACAATGAGCAGTTCTTC. Residues: CASSLAEYNEQFF.

The chain carries TRBV4-3 and TRBJ2-2; D is possibly TRBD2 (6 bases). CDR3 size: 16 residues. Germline V gene data show CDR1 as LGHNA and CDR2 as YSLEER. Trimming stripped 1 base from V and 2 bases from J, with 11 bases between. For the CDR3, the DNA is TGCGCCAGCAGCCAAGGAGCCACTAGCAACACCGGGGAGCTGTTTTTT. It is translated as CASSQGATSNTGELFF.

This clone came up once. The chain joins TRBV23-1 to TRBJ1-2; 10 nucleotides match TRBD1. TRBV23-1 is an ORF, with its function uncertain. Trimming took 1 base from V and 7 from J; bases not matched to a gene: 6. CDR3 size: 15 residues. CDR3 loop: CASSQYHDRGLGYTF. The CDR3, as DNA: TGCGCCAGCAGTCAATATCACGACAGGGGGCTTGGCTACACCTTC.

The CDR3 DNA reads as TGCGCCAACAGAACGGGCTACGAGCAGTACTTC. Its protein product is CANRTGYEQYF. This chain connects TRBV10-1 to TRBJ2-7; D gene unclear. V was trimmed by 10 bases and J by 3 bases, leaving 10 bases between them. The CDR3 covers 11 residues. Germline V gives CDR1 WNHNN, CDR2 SYGVQD (reference sequence).

This clone was seen only once. V usage is TRBV9 and J usage is TRBJ2-2, with 7 bases that match TRBD2. The germline CDR1 and CDR2 sequences are SGDLS and YYNGEE. V lost 3 bases to trimming and J lost 7 bases; unmatched junction nucleotides: 6. There are 14 residues in the CDR3. The CDR3 DNA reads as TGTGCCAGCAGCGGCACCCGCGGGGGCGGGGAGCTGTTTTTT. Its translation: CASSGTRGGGELFF.

The V gene is TRBV6-5, the J gene TRBJ1-4; D might be TRBD1 (6 bases). The V gene's germline CDR1 is MNHEY and CDR2 SVGAGI. The V gene lost 8 bases and the J gene lost 8 bases, with 15 bases spanning the gap. The CDR3 is made up of 13 amino acids. CDR3 nucleotides: TGTGCCAGCCACCCCCCGGGGGGCGAAAAACTGTTTTTT. Amino acids: CASHPPGGEKLFF.

The genes are TRBV5-4 and TRBJ2-5, with 10 bases aligning to TRBD2. V trimming: 4 bases; J trimming: 3 bases; junction bases outside the gene matches: 6. Germline loops: CDR1 SGHNT, CDR2 YYREEE (reference sequence). This CDR3 is 15 amino acids long. CDR3 nucleotide sequence: TGTGCCAGCAGCCAACGGACTAGCGGAAAAGAGACCCAGTACTTC. Translation: CASSQRTSGKETQYF.

This clone showed up just once. This chain links TRBV5-1 with TRBJ1-2, with 10 bases matching TRBD1. Germline assignment: CDR1 SGHRS and CDR2 YFSETQ. This CDR3 comprises 16 residues. The V segment lost 3 bases and the J segment 0 bases; nucleotides outside the gene matches: 5. CDR3: CASSSGQGRANYGYTF. The CDR3 nucleotides are TGCGCCAGCAGCTCGGGACAGGGGAGAGCTAACTATGGCTACACCTTC.

This CDR3 is CASRQVVYNEQFF. The CDR3 DNA sequence: TGTGCCAGCAGGCAGGTGGTCTACAATGAGCAGTTCTTC. V usage is TRBV28 and J usage is TRBJ2-1; D gene ambiguous. The CDR3 totals 13 residues. In germline, CDR1 is MDHEN, CDR2 SYDVKM. The ends were cut back, 6 bases at V and 3 bases at J, with 9 bases in the middle.

This clone occurred a few times. V is TRBV2 and J is TRBJ2-1; D may be TRBD1 (6 bases). This CDR3 region has 15 residues. Looked up from germline, CDR1 is SNHLY and CDR2 is FYNNEI. Trimming left V 6 bases short and J 8 bases short, with 20 bases between. CDR3 sequence (DNA): TGTGCCAGCAGCCGGGACAAACTTCCCGGGGATGAGCAGTTCTTC. Translating gives CASSRDKLPGDEQFF.

V and J are TRBV19 and TRBJ1-1, with 8 bases that match TRBD1. Germline V gives CDR1 LNHDA, CDR2 SQIVND (reference sequence). CDR3 length equals 15 residues. The trim removed 6 bases at V and 1 base at J, leaving 7 bases unmatched. CDR3 sequence: CASSHRGGSNTEAFF. CDR3 nucleotide sequence: TGTGCCAGTAGCCACAGGGGGGGTTCGAACACTGAAGCTTTCTTT.

The chain carries TRBV7-8 and TRBJ2-7; 9 positions agree with TRBD2. V lost 1 base to trimming and J lost 0 bases; unmatched junction nucleotides: 4. The CDR3 consists of 16 residues. The V gene's germline CDR1 is SGHVS and CDR2 FQNEAQ. The CDR3 sequence is CASSLGPSGISYEQYF. In DNA, the CDR3 is TGTGCCAGCAGCTTAGGTCCTAGCGGGATCTCCTACGAGCAGTACTTC.

The genes are TRBV2 and TRBJ2-5, with D hard to call. CDR1 and CDR2 (germline): SNHLY, FYNNEI. Trimming cost V 4 bases and J 2 bases, with 8 bases left between them. The CDR3 is made up of 13 amino acids. CDR3 sequence reads: CASSGDTQETQYF. The CDR3 nucleotides read TGTGCCAGCAGTGGTGACACGCAAGAGACCCAGTACTTC.